Described below is a single T cell receptor beta chain sequence and its context. The data derive from a study of T-cell memory formation after mild COVID-19. Overall study context: In these data, TCR clusters were largely donor specific.

Germline lookup yields CDR1 MNHEY and CDR2 SVGEGT. J was trimmed by 6 bases and V by 5 bases; bases with no gene match: 15. The CDR3 has 16 amino acids. TCRdb independently ran MiXCR on the 5' RACE reads; one entry per CDR3 protein. The repertoire consists of some 110,000 distinct CDR3 sequences, with around 12% occurring once and the leading ten covering approximately 30%. The receptor was isolated from an adult woman who had mild COVID-19 (a few samples of this study predate the infection). Cell type and time point are not known. The V gene is TRBV6-2 or TRBV6-3, the J gene TRBJ1-2; TRBD1 matches 7 bases. Material: PBMCs or a T cell subset sorted from them (not recorded which). CDR3 nucleotide sequence: TGTGCCAGCAGTATCGAAAGGGGTGGGACAGTCCATGGCTACACCTTC. Its translation: CASSIERGGTVHGYTF.